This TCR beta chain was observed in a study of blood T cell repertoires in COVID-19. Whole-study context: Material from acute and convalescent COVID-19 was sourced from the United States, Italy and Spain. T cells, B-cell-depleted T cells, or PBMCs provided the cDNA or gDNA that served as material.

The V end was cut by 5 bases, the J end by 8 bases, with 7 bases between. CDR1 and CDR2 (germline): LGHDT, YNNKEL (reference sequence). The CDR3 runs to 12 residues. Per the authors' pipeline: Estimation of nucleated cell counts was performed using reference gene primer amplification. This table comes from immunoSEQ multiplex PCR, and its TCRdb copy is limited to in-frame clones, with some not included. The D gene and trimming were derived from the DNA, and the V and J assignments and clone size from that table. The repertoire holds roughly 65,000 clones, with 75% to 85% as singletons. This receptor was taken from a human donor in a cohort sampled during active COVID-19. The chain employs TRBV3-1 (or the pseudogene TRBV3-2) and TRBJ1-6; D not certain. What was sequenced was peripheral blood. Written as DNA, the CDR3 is TGTGCCAGCAGCAAAACGGATTCACCCCTCCACTTT. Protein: CASSKTDSPLHF.